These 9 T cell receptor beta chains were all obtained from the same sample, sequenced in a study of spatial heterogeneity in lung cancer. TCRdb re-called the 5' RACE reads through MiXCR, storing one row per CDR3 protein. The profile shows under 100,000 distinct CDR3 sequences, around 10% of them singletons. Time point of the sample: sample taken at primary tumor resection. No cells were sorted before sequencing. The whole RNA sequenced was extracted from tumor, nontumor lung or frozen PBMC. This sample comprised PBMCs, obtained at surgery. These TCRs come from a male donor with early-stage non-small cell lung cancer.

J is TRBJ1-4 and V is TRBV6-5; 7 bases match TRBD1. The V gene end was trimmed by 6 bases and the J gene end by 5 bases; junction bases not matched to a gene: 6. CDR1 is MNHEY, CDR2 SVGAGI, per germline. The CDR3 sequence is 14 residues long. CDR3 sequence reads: CASRTGARNEKLFF. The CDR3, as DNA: TGTGCCAGCAGAACAGGGGCCAGGAATGAAAAACTGTTTTTT.

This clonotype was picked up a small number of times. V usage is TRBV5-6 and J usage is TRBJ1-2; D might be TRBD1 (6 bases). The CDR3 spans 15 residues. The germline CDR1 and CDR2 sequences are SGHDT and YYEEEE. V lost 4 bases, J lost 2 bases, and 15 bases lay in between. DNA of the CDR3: TGTGCCAGCAGCCGCCGACAGGCAGTGAACTATGGCTACACCTTC. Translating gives CASSRRQAVNYGYTF.

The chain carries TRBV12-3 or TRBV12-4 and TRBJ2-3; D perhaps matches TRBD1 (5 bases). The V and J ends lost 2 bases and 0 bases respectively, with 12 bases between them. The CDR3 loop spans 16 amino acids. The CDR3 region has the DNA TGTGCCAGCAGTTTACGTGGGGCAGGGAGCACAGATACGCAGTATTTT. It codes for CASSLRGAGSTDTQYF.

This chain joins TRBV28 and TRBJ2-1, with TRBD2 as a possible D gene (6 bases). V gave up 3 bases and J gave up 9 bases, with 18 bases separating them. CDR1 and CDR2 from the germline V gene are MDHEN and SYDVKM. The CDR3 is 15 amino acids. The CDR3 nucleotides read TGTGCCAGCAGTTTCGTTGCCGGGAGTTTCGGTGAGCAGTTCTTC. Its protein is CASSFVAGSFGEQFF.

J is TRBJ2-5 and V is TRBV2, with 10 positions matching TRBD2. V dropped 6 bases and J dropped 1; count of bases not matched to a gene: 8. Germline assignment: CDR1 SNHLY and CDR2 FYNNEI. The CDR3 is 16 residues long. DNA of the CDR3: TGTGCCAGCAGAGAGGAGAAGCGGGGGGGCCAAGAGACCCAGTACTTC. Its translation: CASREEKRGGQETQYF.

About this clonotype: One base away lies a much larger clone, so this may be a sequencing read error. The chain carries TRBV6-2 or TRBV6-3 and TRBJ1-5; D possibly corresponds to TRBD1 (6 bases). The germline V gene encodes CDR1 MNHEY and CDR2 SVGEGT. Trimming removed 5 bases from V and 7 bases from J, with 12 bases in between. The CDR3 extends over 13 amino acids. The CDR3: CASSRGCGQPQHF. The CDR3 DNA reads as TGTGCCAGCAGTAGGGGGTGCGGACAGCCCCAGCATTTT.

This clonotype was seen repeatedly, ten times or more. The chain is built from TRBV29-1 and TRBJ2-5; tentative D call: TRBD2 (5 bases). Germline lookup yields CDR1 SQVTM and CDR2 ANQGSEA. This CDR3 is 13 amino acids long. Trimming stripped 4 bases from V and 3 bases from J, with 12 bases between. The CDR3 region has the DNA TGCAGCGTTGGGGCTAGCATAAAAGAGACCCAGTACTTC. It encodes CSVGASIKETQYF.

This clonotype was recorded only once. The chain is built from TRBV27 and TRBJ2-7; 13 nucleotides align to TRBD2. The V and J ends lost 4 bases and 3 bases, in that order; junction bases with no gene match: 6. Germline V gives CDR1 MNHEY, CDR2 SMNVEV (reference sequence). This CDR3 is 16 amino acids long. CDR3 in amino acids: CASSSGGLAGFYEQYF. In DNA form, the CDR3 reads TGTGCCAGCAGTTCCGGGGGACTAGCGGGATTCTACGAGCAGTACTTC.

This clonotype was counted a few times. The CDR3 nucleotides are TGTGCCAGCACGTACCGGAGCTCCTACGAGCAGTACTTC. This translates into CASTYRSSYEQYF. The V and J genes are TRBV6-2 or TRBV6-3 and TRBJ2-7; D not certain. The V and J ends lost 7 bases and 0 bases respectively, with 10 bases between them. The CDR3 sequence is 13 residues long. Germline V gene lookup returns CDR1 MNHEY and CDR2 SVGEGT.